Listed below are T cell receptor beta chains from one sample, sequenced in a study of blood T cell repertoires in COVID-19. Some clones are missing from TCRdb's copy, which holds only in-frame ones; the method was immunoSEQ multiplex PCR. Counted here are 200,000 to 300,000 clones, about 91% occurring once; the ten biggest clones make up approximately 2.3%. The sample was PBMCs or T cells enriched from blood (not recorded which). The receptors were sampled from a woman in her thirties or forties with acute COVID-19. CDR3s include the opening cysteine and the closing phenylalanine or tryptophan. Each record gives: clone size, D gene, V gene, J gene, CDR3 protein, CDR3 DNA. The D gene is left open where the match is weak. Clone sizes are given selectively: once, few, many, or a class where the clone is expanded.

>NA|NA|TRBV5-1|TRBJ1-4
CASSLEGVTNEKLFF
TGCGCCAGCAGCTTGGAGGGGGTTACTAATGAAAAACTGTTTTTT
>few|TRBD1|TRBV30|TRBJ1-1
CAWRWGQSPNTEAFF
TGTGCCTGGCGATGGGGACAGAGCCCAAACACTGAAGCTTTCTTT
>NA|TRBD2|TRBV7-9|TRBJ2-1
CASDGTSGLSEQFF
TGTGCCAGCGACGGGACTAGCGGGCTCAGTGAGCAGTTCTTC
>NA|NA|TRBV30|TRBJ1-1
CAWSEGRGTEAFF
TGTGCCTGGAGTGAGGGGCGAGGCACTGAAGCTTTCTTT
>NA|TRBD2|TRBV28|TRBJ2-5
CASSRIAGGPQETQYF
TGTGCCAGCAGCCGCATAGCGGGAGGTCCCCAAGAGACCCAGTACTTC
>NA|TRBD1|TRBV10-3|TRBJ1-1
CAISGQGAVNTEAFF
TGTGCCATCAGTGGACAGGGGGCCGTGAACACTGAAGCTTTCTTT
>NA|TRBD2|TRBV29-1|TRBJ2-5
CSGHTSGETQYF
TGCAGCGGGCATACTAGCGGGGAGACCCAGTACTTC
>once|TRBD1|TRBV27|TRBJ1-2
CASSSWTGGYGYTF
TGTGCCAGCAGTTCCTGGACAGGAGGGTATGGCTACACCTTC
>NA|TRBD1|TRBV24-1|TRBJ2-5
CATSDPTGVFETQYF
TGTGCCACCAGTGACCCCACAGGGGTATTCGAGACCCAGTACTTC
>once|TRBD1|TRBV30|TRBJ2-5
CAWSEGPRGETQYF
TGTGCCTGGAGTGAAGGACCCAGGGGGGAGACCCAGTACTTC
>NA|TRBD2|TRBV13|TRBJ2-2
CASSLIQELAGTGELFF
TGTGCCAGCAGCTTAATCCAAGAACTAGCGGGAACCGGGGAGCTGTTTTTT
>NA|NA|TRBV12-3/TRBV12-4|TRBJ2-3
CASSPFTDTQYF
TGTGCCAGCAGCCCTTTCACAGATACGCAGTATTTT